This T cell receptor beta chain came from a study of technical replicates of blood from several donors. Generated by immunoSEQ multiplex PCR, the TCRdb table keeps only in-frame clones and is missing some. The sample contains over 75,000 clones, 95% of which appear only once. The origin of this receptor is a human donor in good health. Material: T cells isolated from PBMCs.

The CDR3 loop is CASSDSSGGPAETQYF. The CDR3, as DNA: TGTGCCAGCAGTGACTCTAGCGGGGGCCCCGCAGAGACCCAGTACTTC. This chain uses TRBV2 with TRBJ2-5, with TRBD2 identical over 10 bases. This CDR3 contains 16 residues. J gave up 4 bases and V 3 bases, and 8 bases lay outside the gene matches. Germline assignment: CDR1 SNHLY and CDR2 FYNNEI.